The 32 T cell receptor beta chains listed next were all sequenced from one sample in a study of blood T cells in healthy people across ages. A second PCR of about 6 to 12 cycles used a sample-barcoded 5' primer and a J-beta primer mix. TCRdb fed the 5' RACE reads into MiXCR, producing one record per CDR3 protein. The sample carries hundreds of thousands of distinct CDR3 sequences, 29% recorded once. Sequenced sample: blood. These receptors all come from a woman at least 80 years old in good health.

This clonotype occurred many times. The rearrangement links TRBV27 to TRBJ2-7; 7 positions match TRBD1. The length of the CDR3 is 14 residues. V shed 6 bases, J shed 5 bases, and the junction held 10 bases outside the gene matches. Per germline, CDR1 MNHEY and CDR2 SMNVEV (reference sequence). This CDR3 is CASSRGGVVNEQYF. In nucleotides, the CDR3 is TGTGCCAGCAGCCGAGGGGGCGTTGTTAACGAGCAGTACTTC.

This clonotype was detected only a few times. The rearrangement joins TRBV5-6 to TRBJ2-5; 10 bases agree with TRBD2. Germline assignment: CDR1 SGHDT and CDR2 YYEEEE. This CDR3 spans 17 amino acids. Trimming at V came to 0 bases and at J to 0 bases, leaving 5 bases not matched to a gene. DNA of the CDR3: TGTGCCAGCAGCTTGGAAGCACTAGCGGGGAACCAAGAGACCCAGTACTTC. This codes for CASSLEALAGNQETQYF.

J is TRBJ1-1 and V is TRBV14; 9 nucleotides agree with TRBD1. Germline CDR1 SGHDN, CDR2 FVKESK. The trim removed 1 base at V and 8 bases at J, leaving 5 bases unmatched. The CDR3 contains 14 residues. CDR3 sequence: CASSQAPGTGEAFF. The CDR3 bases are TGTGCCAGCAGCCAAGCCCCAGGGACAGGGGAAGCTTTCTTT.

In this sample, this clonotype turned up many times. The chain recombines TRBV5-6 with TRBJ2-4; D gene unclear. In germline, CDR1 is SGHDT, CDR2 YYEEEE. Trimming pared 0 bases from V and 10 bases from J, leaving 8 bases between. There are 12 residues in the CDR3. CDR3 sequence: CASSLDHSIQYF. In nucleotides, the CDR3 is TGTGCCAGCAGCTTGGATCACTCTATTCAGTACTTC.

This clonotype was counted many times. The J gene is TRBJ2-1, the V gene TRBV5-1; no definite D call. With 3 bases removed from V and 9 bases from J, the gap between germline ends came to 22 bases. The germline gives CDR1 SGHRS, CDR2 YFSETQ. The CDR3 consists of 16 residues. CDR3 sequence (DNA): TGCGCCAGCAGCTGGTCCGACACCAATTGGGGTTCTGAGCAGTTCTTC. This encodes CASSWSDTNWGSEQFF.

This clonotype was recorded a few times. A read error may explain this, as a much larger clone is one base away. The V gene is TRBV12-3 or TRBV12-4, the J gene TRBJ2-6; either TRBD1 or TRBD2 may supply D (5 bases each). The CDR3 totals 14 residues. The CDR3 coding sequence is TGTGCCAGCAGTTTAGGTCCCGGGGCCAACGTCCGGACTTTC. As protein: CASSLGPGANVRTF.

This clonotype was observed many times. V and J are TRBV7-2 and TRBJ2-7; 7 positions match TRBD2. J was trimmed by 6 bases and V by 1 base; bases with no gene match: 9. CDR1 is SGHTA and CDR2 is FQGNSA in the germline V gene. This CDR3 is built from 15 residues. Here the CDR3 reads CASSLGGGGPIEQYF. CDR3 coding DNA: TGTGCCAGCAGCTTAGGTGGCGGGGGACCCATCGAGCAGTACTTC.

This clonotype was observed a handful of times. The gene calls are TRBV24-1 and TRBJ1-2; possible D gene TRBD1, 5 bases. Trimming shortened V by 9 bases and J by 3 bases, and 7 bases separated the two germline ends. The CDR3 is made up of 11 amino acids. The germline V gene encodes CDR1 KGHDR and CDR2 SFDVKD. The CDR3 spells CATGTYYGYTF. CDR3 nucleotides: TGTGCCACCGGGACCTACTATGGCTACACCTTC.

As regards this clonotype: A much larger clone differs by one base, so this may be a read error. This chain uses TRBV20-1 with TRBJ1-1, with unresolved D. The CDR3 is made up of 13 amino acids. Germline V lookup: CDR1 DFQATT, CDR2 SNEGSKA (reference sequence). The CDR3 nucleotides are TGCAGTGTTAGAAGTTTCACGGACACTGAAGCTTTCTTT. Protein: CSVRSFTDTEAFF.

This clonotype was detected many times. This rearrangement joins TRBV10-3 to TRBJ2-7; D is perhaps TRBD2 (5 bases). CDR1 is ENHRY and CDR2 is SYGVKD in the germline V gene. The germline V and J ends were trimmed by 8 bases and 2 bases, with 13 bases remaining between them. This CDR3 spans 13 amino acids. CDR3 sequence reads: CAIGRTEAYEQYF. CDR3 sequence (DNA): TGTGCCATCGGCAGGACGGAGGCCTACGAGCAGTACTTC.

This clonotype was seen many times. CDR3 coding DNA: TGTGCCAGCAGCCCCCCCCGGGACAGCCTCGAGCAGTACTTC. Residues: CASSPPRDSLEQYF. The chain joins TRBV11-2 to TRBJ2-7; TRBD1 agrees at 7 bases. V lost 5 bases and J lost 6; bases outside the gene matches: 10. This CDR3 is built from 14 residues. Germline V gene data show CDR1 as SGHAT and CDR2 as FQNNGV.

A note on this clonotype: A much larger clonotype is one base distant, so this may be a read error. The rearrangement uses TRBV4-3 and TRBJ2-4, with a tentative D call TRBD2 (5 bases). Per the germline V gene, CDR1 is LGHNA and CDR2 is YSLEER. The CDR3 is 15 amino acids. The V gene lost 0 bases and the J gene lost 13 bases, with 19 bases spanning the gap. CDR3 sequence reads: CASSQERAAYNEQYF. CDR3 nucleotides: TGCGCCAGCAGCCAAGAGCGGGCGGCCTACAATGAGCAGTACTTC.

This clonotype was picked up many times. This chain joins TRBV6-2 or TRBV6-3 and TRBJ2-1; 10 bases are shared with TRBD2. The trim removed 6 bases at V and 1 base at J, leaving 12 bases unmatched. Germline-derived CDR1 and CDR2 are MNHEY and SVGEGT. The CDR3 is 18 amino acids. DNA of the CDR3: TGTGCCAGCAGGCCTAATCATCTAGCGGGGGTTTCCTACAATGAGCAGTTCTTC. Translating it yields CASRPNHLAGVSYNEQFF.

The V gene is TRBV2, the J gene TRBJ2-2; 7 bases match TRBD1. After removal of 8 bases from V and 4 bases from J, the junction contained 4 bases not matched to a gene. The CDR3 contains 13 residues. From germline, CDR1 is SNHLY and CDR2 FYNNEI. This CDR3 reads CASVGGITGELFF. CDR3 nucleotides: TGTGCCAGCGTAGGGGGCATCACCGGGGAGCTGTTTTTT.

This clonotype appeared a few times. This chain uses TRBV30 with TRBJ1-5; the D gene is possibly TRBD1 (5 bases). This CDR3 has 15 residues. Germline V gene sequence: CDR1 GTSNPN, CDR2 SVGIG (reference sequence). V gave up 1 base and J gave up 0 bases, with 10 bases separating them. The CDR3, as DNA: TGTGCCTGGAGTGCAGAGACAGTTAGCAATCAGCCCCAGCATTTT. This sequence encodes CAWSAETVSNQPQHF.

The V call is TRBV7-2, the J call TRBJ2-7; 8 bases are a match to TRBD2. The trim removed 5 bases at V and 4 bases at J, leaving 10 bases unmatched. The CDR3 is 15 amino acids. Germline values: CDR1 SGHTA, CDR2 FQGNSA. CDR3 in amino acids: CASSPGSGSAYEQYF. The CDR3 nucleotides are TGTGCCAGCAGCCCCGGAAGCGGGAGCGCATACGAGCAGTACTTC.

This clonotype has a count of ten or more. The chain joins TRBV7-9 to TRBJ2-5; maybe TRBD1 (6 bases). CDR1 is SEHNR and CDR2 is FQNEAQ in the germline V gene (reference sequence). There are 14 residues in the CDR3. Trimming removed 4 bases at V and 5 bases at J, with 14 bases between. CDR3 sequence: CASSSDSRGETQYF. CDR3 sequence (DNA): TGTGCCAGCAGCTCGGACAGTCGGGGCGAGACCCAGTACTTC.

This clonotype appeared many times. The chain recombines TRBV12-3 or TRBV12-4 with TRBJ2-3; 15 bases are shared with TRBD2. V shed 3 bases and J 6 bases; nucleotides not matched to a gene: 1. This CDR3 is 15 amino acids long. The CDR3 region has the DNA TGTGCCAGCAGTTTTGGGACTAGCGGGGGGGATACGCAGTATTTT. Amino acid sequence: CASSFGTSGGDTQYF.

As to this clonotype: This may arise from a read error, as a much more abundant clone is one base away. The chain links TRBV7-9 to TRBJ2-1; tentative D call: TRBD2 (6 bases). V lost 1 base to trimming and J lost 10 bases, with 23 bases between them. The germline V gene has CDR1 SEHNR and CDR2 FQNEAQ (reference sequence). The CDR3 is 17 residues long. The DNA for the CDR3 is TGTGCCAGCAGCTTAGGAGGTAGCGGAAGGATCCCCTACGAGCAGTTCTTC. Protein product: CASSLGGSGRIPYEQFF.

This clonotype was found a few times. The chain employs TRBV5-1 and TRBJ1-5, with 7 positions matching TRBD1. The trim removed 4 bases at V and 0 bases at J, leaving 7 bases unmatched. There are 16 residues in the CDR3. Germline CDR1 SGHRS, CDR2 YFSETQ. The DNA for the CDR3 is TGCGCCAGCAGCAACCGGGACAGTTATAGCAATCAGCCCCAGCATTTT. It specifies CASSNRDSYSNQPQHF. Drawing the rest from reference TRBV5-1 and TRBJ1-5, the complete variable domain is KAGVTQTPRYLIKTRGQQVTLSCSPISGHRSVSWYQQTPGQGLQFLFEYFSETQRNKGNFPGRFSGRQFSNSRSEMNVSTLELGDSALYLCASSNRDSYSNQPQHFGDGTRLSIL.

This clonotype was counted many times. The rearrangement joins TRBV20-1 to TRBJ2-7; 7 bases agree with TRBD1. CDR1 and CDR2 from the germline V gene are DFQATT and SNEGSKA (reference sequence). CDR3 length: 16 residues. The V and J ends lost 7 bases and 5 bases, in that order; junction bases with no gene match: 20. The DNA for the CDR3 is TGCAGTGTAGAGGACCGACAGGGCCCCTCACAAGACGAGCAGTACTTC. It yields the protein CSVEDRQGPSQDEQYF.

This clonotype was seen ten or more times. The chain links TRBV7-8 to TRBJ2-1; 8 bases are shared with TRBD2. The CDR3 consists of 15 residues. J gave up 6 bases and V 2 bases, and 6 bases lay outside the gene matches. The germline CDR1 and CDR2 sequences are SGHVS and FQNEAQ. CDR3 in DNA: TGTGCCAGCAGCTTATTAGGACTAGCCTCCAATGAGCAGTTCTTC. This gives the protein CASSLLGLASNEQFF.

The chain has TRBV19 and TRBJ1-5, with 9 bases fitting TRBD1. V shed 9 bases, J shed 0 bases, and the junction held 3 bases outside the gene matches. In germline, CDR1 is LNHDA, CDR2 SQIVND (reference sequence). This CDR3 contains 14 residues. The CDR3, as DNA: TGTGCCAGCACAGGGGGCCTTAGCAATCAGCCCCAGCATTTT. Translation: CASTGGLSNQPQHF.

About this clonotype: A much larger clone lies a single base off, so this may be a read error. The V gene is TRBV20-1, the J gene TRBJ2-4; no clear D gene. V was pared by 2 bases and J by 3 bases, with 17 bases between. This CDR3 spans 16 amino acids. CDR1 and CDR2 (germline): DFQATT, SNEGSKA (reference sequence). CDR3 nucleotides: TGCAGTGCTAGATTACGTAGCAGGAACGGCAAAAACATTCAGTACTTC. Translation gives CSARLRSRNGKNIQYF.

This clonotype showed up just a few times. J is TRBJ1-6 and V is TRBV11-2; 10 nucleotides match TRBD1. The CDR3 is 18 residues long. Germline CDR1 is SGHAT and CDR2 is FQNNGV. Losses at the gene ends were 5 bases for V and 10 bases for J; bases not matched to a gene: 17. CDR3 sequence: CASSRNRGPGQGRSPLHF. Here the CDR3 DNA reads TGTGCCAGCAGCCGGAACCGGGGTCCGGGACAGGGGAGGTCACCCCTCCACTTT.

CDR3 DNA: TGTGCCAGCAGCTTAGCGTCAGGGCGGGAGCGAGAGACCCAGTACTTC. It specifies CASSLASGRERETQYF. The V and J genes are TRBV7-2 and TRBJ2-5, with 7 bases matching TRBD2. The CDR3 spans 16 residues. Germline-derived CDR1 and CDR2 are SGHTA and FQGNSA. J gave up 4 bases and V 0 bases, and 8 bases lay outside the gene matches.

The gene calls are TRBV12-3 or TRBV12-4 and TRBJ1-5; 8 bases agree with TRBD1. V shed 5 bases, J shed 11 bases, and the junction held 8 bases outside the gene matches. The CDR3 contains 13 residues. This CDR3 reads CASSGGQVGAQHF. CDR3 bases: TGTGCCAGCAGTGGGGGACAGGTCGGAGCCCAGCATTTT.

The rearrangement uses TRBV7-9 and TRBJ2-7, with TRBD2 matching over 9 bases. This CDR3 has 16 residues. Losses at the gene ends were 1 base for V and 1 base for J; bases not matched to a gene: 5. The germline V gene has CDR1 SEHNR and CDR2 FQNEAQ (reference sequence). CDR3 in amino acids: CASSLVARGGSYEQYF. The CDR3 bases are TGTGCCAGCAGCTTAGTAGCGCGGGGGGGATCCTACGAGCAGTACTTC.

This chain joins TRBV12-3 or TRBV12-4 and TRBJ1-4; no firm D call. The CDR3 runs to 14 residues. Trimming left V 3 bases short and J 6 bases short, with 11 bases between. CDR3 residues: CASSFTQVDEKLFF. In DNA, the CDR3 is TGTGCCAGCAGTTTCACGCAGGTGGATGAAAAACTGTTTTTT.

This clonotype was picked up many times. This sequence joins TRBV12-3 or TRBV12-4 and TRBJ2-1; weak D call: TRBD2 (6 bases). Deletions cut 4 bases from V and 4 bases from J, with 11 bases between. The CDR3 is made up of 14 amino acids. The CDR3: CASSYSGLYNEQFF. The CDR3 bases are TGTGCCAGCAGTTATAGCGGATTATACAATGAGCAGTTCTTC.

This clonotype was observed at least ten times. This sequence joins TRBV6-2 or TRBV6-3 and TRBJ2-1; 9 positions agree with TRBD1. The junction had 6 bases not matched to a gene; V was cut back by 8 bases and J by 4 bases. This CDR3 is 14 amino acids long. Germline CDR1 reads MNHEY; CDR2 reads SVGEGT. The DNA for the CDR3 is TGTGCCAGCGGCTGGACAGGGGCTTACAATGAGCAGTTCTTC. Its translation is CASGWTGAYNEQFF.

This clonotype was observed many times. This chain links TRBV10-3 with TRBJ2-7; TRBD1 aligns across 10 bases. CDR1 is ENHRY and CDR2 is SYGVKD in the germline V gene. The CDR3 consists of 14 residues. V trimming: 5 bases; J trimming: 2 bases; junction bases outside the gene matches: 3. CDR3 sequence (DNA): TGTGCCATCAGTTTCGGACAGGGGGCCTACGAGCAGTACTTC. Encoded protein: CAISFGQGAYEQYF.